A single T cell receptor (beta chain) is shown here with its context. This clone has just a few counts. No antigen is known for it. Qualities for individual bases were not recorded, and no much larger clone is one base off. The cohort consisted of 650 to 700 healthy bone marrow donors. At the time of sampling, every cohort member was nominally healthy, though immune exposures that went unrecorded were likely present. The donor tested CMV seronegative and was one of the 352 seronegative cohort members. A peripheral blood sample was provided by each donor, and peripheral blood mononuclear cells were used for TCR beta sequencing. The Qiagen DNeasy Blood Extraction Kit was used to extract genomic DNA from the blood cell samples. The data were taken from a study of cytomegalovirus exposure and HLA in healthy donors (dated 2017 in TCRdb). About the study as a whole: An earlier analysis of a few hundred of the donors reported about 280 Gb of sequence data and roughly 120 million unique TCR beta sequences obtained from 150 million to 200 million T cells. An early release covering 550 to 700 HLA-typed donors comprised roughly 300 gigabases of sequencing data and roughly 85 million unique TCR sequences. Of the approximately 370 genotyped donors, more than 75% were placed in the genetic ancestry cluster associated with self-reported Caucasian donors. The study aimed to test whether signatures of past pathogen exposure could be identified by cataloging public T cell receptors. The study profiled the T cell repertoires of 500 to 800 subjects by immunosequencing and related them to cytomegalovirus serostatus. In addition to the first cohort of several hundred subjects, a separate validation cohort of some 120 different subjects was used. To predict cytomegalovirus infection status, the study brought together high-throughput TCR immunosequencing, statistical association of individual TCRs with disease status, and machine learning. A later analysis re-examined previously published TCR beta repertoires from several hundred donors and added high-resolution HLA genotyping to investigate patterns of TCR occurrence. Rather than using new phenotypic data, the later analysis identified candidate immune exposures from TCR beta sequences and from how often those sequences occurred across donors. An earlier analysis of about 600 of the donors used high-throughput TCR beta sequencing to judge whether each TCR beta V gene segment behaved as functional or pseudogenic. Donor age, sex, ethnicity and CMV serostatus were compiled alongside the repertoire data. A later genetic analysis took genome-wide SNP genotypes for about three fifths of the 666 donors and used that subset as a discovery cohort. All discovery cohort repertoires had been generated on a single sequencing platform. HLA typing included class I and class II loci at four-digit resolution. Typing coverage varied by locus: 629-630 donors for A, B, C, DRB1 and DQB1; approximately 520 for DQA1; some 610 for DPA1; around 490 for DPB1. Four or five DR-DQ haplotypes were handled as single units for association and clustering because linkage in the cohort was strong. On average, approximately 250,000 unique TCR beta nucleotide sequences were sequenced per donor among more than 350 genotyped donors of the cohort, with roughly 18% of those sequences being non-productive. The study at large found these results: A cluster of highly shared sequence variants was judged likely to be a technical artifact of the sequencing pipeline. When HLA alleles, especially DR and DQ, strongly co-occurred, TCR associations were difficult to assign to individual alleles. Cytomegalovirus status was reported to be diagnosed by the classifier with high specificity and sensitivity in both the original and validation cohorts. Roughly uniform sequencing depth across donors was assumed in presence/absence analyses, although this assumption may not hold. Linkage disequilibrium might explain the correlated functional status among segregating V segments, but an unknown experimental factor could not be ruled out. Broadly in line with IMGT annotations, most TCR beta V segments showed up in productive rearrangements about 90% or about 30% of the time in an earlier analysis of 587 of the donors. In a later analysis, most CMV-associated TCR beta chains were found to appear HLA-restricted, with HLA associations seemingly driven largely by CMV exposure. A later analysis associated about 17,000 TCR beta sequences with specific HLA alleles at a false discovery rate of 0.05. Because HLA typing was unavailable for some donors at each locus, only the typed subset was used in association tests. Compared with equally common non-associated chains, HLA-associated TCR beta chains in a later analysis were more clonally expanded and had lower generation probabilities. A total of about 150 TCR beta chains were listed by the study as associated with cytomegalovirus. In this cohort, only TCR beta chains were sequenced, and detectable features were limited by the absence of alpha or paired-chain data. For the cohort, immune exposure information was limited to CMV serostatus. According to a later genetic analysis, donors in an Asian-associated ancestry cluster had fewer N-insertions in productive TCRs than the roughly 670-donor mean. A further reported finding was that TCR beta sequences accurately predicted the HLA-A and HLA-B alleles for most subjects in the first cohort. Because the 87-base-pair reads could not distinguish some IMGT-functional V segments, including TRBV6-2 and TRBV6-3, those segments were excluded. Most TCR sequences were observed very rarely across donors, whereas some public TCRs were present in many individuals. A later genetic analysis associated a missense DCLRE1C variant with V-gene and J-gene trimming of TCR beta chains, and an independent cohort replicated the association. It was suggested by the authors that the approach could potentially be generalized to other disease states and immunological phenotypes. In vitro tests confirmed that a few of the cytomegalovirus-associated TCR beta chains recognize cytomegalovirus antigens. Because counts were too low, 15 to 20 rarely observed V segments, including chromosome 9 orphons, were left out of the earlier analysis of roughly 600 of the donors. In a later analysis, several top co-occurrence clusters were reported to appear linked to parvovirus B19, influenza, CMV and Epstein-Barr virus. In a later analysis, the rate of TCR association differed among HLA loci, with DRB1 alleles having the most associated TCRs and HLA-C alleles having the fewest.

CDR1 SGHAT and CDR2 FQNNGV were looked up in the germline V gene. The CDR3 covers 13 residues, taking in both the cysteine and the phenylalanine. Only the CDR3 part of the read is kept: 39 bases, read in frame from the first base. V loses 3 bases of germline sequence and J loses 8 bases, and the interval between the two ends is 10 bases. Library construction relied on the immunoSEQ multiplex PCR assay. A mixture of 60 forward primers for TCR Vbeta segments and 13 reverse primers for TCR Jbeta segments was used in the multiplex PCR. The CDR3 region of rearranged TCR beta genes was amplified from genomic DNA with a multiplex PCR assay. Amplified TCR beta libraries were sequenced as 87-base-pair reads on the Illumina HiSeq System. The authors' analysis ran thus. In a later analysis, tens of millions of unique TCR beta chains were counted across the approximately 640 repertoires, and approximately 11 million of these chains were shared by at least two donors. To remove PCR and sequencing errors, raw reads were error-corrected and collapsed into unique sequences using a nearest-neighbor algorithm that merged closely related sequences. To assign V, D and J gene segments, CDR3 sequences were aligned to IMGT reference sequences. For a sequence to be retained, a match of at least six nucleotides was required to both a V gene segment and a J gene segment. Rearrangements were called productive when the CDR3 lacked stop codons and stayed in frame with V and J; all others were non-productive. CDR3 was defined according to IMGT convention as the region running from the second conserved V-encoded cysteine to the conserved J-encoded phenylalanine. Sequences without an unambiguous match to a single V gene segment were excluded from the earlier analysis of several hundred of the donors. In an earlier analysis of around 590 of the donors, a V segment was called functional when productive rearrangements were above 56.7%, and segregating when the standard deviation between donors exceeded 5%. A statistical classification framework was developed to diagnose cytomegalovirus status using the catalog of TCR beta chain sequences. In a later analysis, TCR nucleotide sequences were compared against IMGT/GENE-DB human TR gene sequences so that V and J genes could be assigned. The TCRdist pipeline was used in a later analysis to assign CDR3 sequences and most-parsimonious VDJ recombination scenarios. In a later analysis, each TCR beta chain was defined by its CDR3 amino acid sequence together with its V-gene family, and reads without a unique V-gene family were excluded. A later analysis removed 500 to 650 highly shared, low-generation-probability nucleotide sequences to deal with suspected cross-contamination and a sequencing artifact. A later analysis calculated a clonal expansion index for each public chain from normalized within-repertoire ranks of inferred template counts. In a later analysis, generation probabilities were computed using a VDJ recombination model fitted to out-of-frame rearrangements, and the results were checked against IGoR. In a later analysis, TCR-TCR, TCR-HLA and TCR-CMV co-occurrence was scored with hypergeometric tests, and a repertoire-size bias correction was applied to TCR pairs. False discovery rates were estimated in a later analysis by permuting HLA or CMV assignments 20 times. In a later analysis, co-occurring TCRs were grouped using DBSCAN, and TCRdist sequence similarity was added for clustering within HLA-allele-positive subsets. Repertoires with fewer than 30,000 or more than 120,000 public chains, plus five repertoires with anomalous nucleotide sharing, were excluded from co-occurrence clustering. TCRdb's version of the immuneACCESS table is confined to in-frame rearrangements and falls short of the full clone set. An unresolved V gene accounts for under half of the shortfall where checked; the remainder is of unknown origin. D and trimming were read from the DNA, whereas the V and J calls and clone size are those reported in that table. The sample profile shows around 110,000 clones; roughly 9% of them were found once. The ten largest account for over 2.5% of the sample.

Sequencing was done on a sample of PBMCs. This chain is built from TRBV11-2 and TRBJ1-4, with the D gene not confidently named. The source is a young man in good health and CMV-seronegative. The nucleotides are TGTGCCAGCAGCTTGTTGGCCTCGGAAAAACTGTTTTTT. Translated, it reads CASSLLASEKLFF.